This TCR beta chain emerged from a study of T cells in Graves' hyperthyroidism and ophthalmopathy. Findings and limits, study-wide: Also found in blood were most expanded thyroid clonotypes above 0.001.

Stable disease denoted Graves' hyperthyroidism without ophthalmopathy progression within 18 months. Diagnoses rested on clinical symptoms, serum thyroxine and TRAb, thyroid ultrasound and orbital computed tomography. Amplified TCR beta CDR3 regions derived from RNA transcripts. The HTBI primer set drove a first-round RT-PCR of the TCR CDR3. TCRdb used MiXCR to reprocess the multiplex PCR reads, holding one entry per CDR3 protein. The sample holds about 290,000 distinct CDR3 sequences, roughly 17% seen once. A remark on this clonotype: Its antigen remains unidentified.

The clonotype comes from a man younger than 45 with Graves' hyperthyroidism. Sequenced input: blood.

The CDR3 here is CASSFEAGAEAFF. The CDR3 DNA reads TGTGCCAGCAGTTTCGAGGCGGGGGCTGAAGCTTTCTTT. This chain uses TRBV12-3 or TRBV12-4 with TRBJ1-1; TRBD1 might be the D (5 bases). The CDR3 totals 13 residues. Deletions cut 3 bases from V and 6 bases from J, with 11 bases between.